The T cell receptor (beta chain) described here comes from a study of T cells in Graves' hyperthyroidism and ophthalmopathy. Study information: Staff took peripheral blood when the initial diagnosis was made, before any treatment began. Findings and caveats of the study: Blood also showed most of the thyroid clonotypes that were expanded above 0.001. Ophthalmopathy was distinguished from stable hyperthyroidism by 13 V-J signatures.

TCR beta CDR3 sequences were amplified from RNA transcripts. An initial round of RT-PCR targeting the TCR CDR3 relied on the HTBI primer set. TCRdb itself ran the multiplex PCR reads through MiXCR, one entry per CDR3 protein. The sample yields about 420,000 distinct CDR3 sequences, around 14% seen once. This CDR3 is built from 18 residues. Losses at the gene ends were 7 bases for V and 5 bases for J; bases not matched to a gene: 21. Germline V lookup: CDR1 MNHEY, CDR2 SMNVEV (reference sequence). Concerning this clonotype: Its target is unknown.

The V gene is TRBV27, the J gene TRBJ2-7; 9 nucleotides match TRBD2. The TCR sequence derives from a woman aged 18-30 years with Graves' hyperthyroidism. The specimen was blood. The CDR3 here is CASTEWRGGLSVGHEQYF. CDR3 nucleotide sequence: TGTGCCAGCACCGAGTGGCGGGGGGGCCTTTCAGTAGGACACGAGCAGTACTTC.